This TCR beta chain was sequenced in a study of T cell repertoires in cytomegalovirus infection (dated by TCRdb to about 2019). Regarding the research as a whole: Donor HLA type was relevant to the analysis, because carriage of CMV infection together with the matching HLA type was indicated by public TCR beta signatures. What the work shows at the level of the full study, not this receptor alone: The ex vivo response was dominated by HLA-C-restricted CMV-specific TCR beta clonotypes, which also provided the single most frequent clonotype in two of eight donors. Carriers of CMV infection plus the relevant HLA type were discriminated by the cumulative frequency of public TCR beta family members in the study cohort and in an independent roughly 370-donor cohort.

This clonotype has more than one count but fewer than ten. Its antigen is unknown. No base quality information exists; no much larger clone differs at one position. The CDR3 runs 13 residues from the cysteine to the phenylalanine. Solely the CDR3 DNA is kept, with 39 bases framed from the first base. According to the germline V gene (reference sequence), CDR1 reads LNHDA and CDR2 reads SQIVND. V and J are truncated by 0 bases and 3 bases respectively, leaving an intervening sequence of 5 bases. The sequencing machine was an Illumina HiSeq 1500. TCRdb ran its own pipeline on the public reads, namely fastp trimming at Q25 and MiXCR clone calling, and kept in-frame beta chains. Entries are consolidated by CDR3 protein sequence, retaining the most common genes and DNA. This sample has some 600,000 distinct CDR3 sequences in its table, and roughly 24% of those were observed once. The top ten constitute 7.5% to 9% of the sample.

The sample comprised CD8+ T cells from PBMCs. This TCR derives from a human donor in good health (CMV status not recorded). Some clones in this sample may be carry-over from other donors' samples. The chain uses TRBV19 and TRBJ1-2, with an unclear D gene assignment. The nucleotides read TGTGCCAGTAGTATAGATGGCTACTATGGCTACACCTTC. This codes for CASSIDGYYGYTF.